This record covers a single T cell receptor beta chain. Its specificity is unknown. Before sequencing, viral peptide pools were used by the ViraFEST assay to expand antigen-specific CD4+ T cells. Around day 10 of culture, CD4+ T cells were separated out. Having tested negative for nucleocapsid antibodies, the vaccine recipients showed no prior SARS-CoV-2 infection. In culture with roughly 10 IU/ml IL-2 and around 10 ug/ml peptides, PBMC were grown at fewer than 2.5 million per well. Cells had half their medium changed to IL-2 medium on days 3 and 7. The sample comes from a study of vaccination effects on CD4 cells after COVID-19. Measured with immunoSEQ multiplex PCR; TCRdb has only the in-frame clones, and not every one. There are tens of thousands of clones in the sample; 78% occur only once, and 10% lies in the top ten. Study outcomes and limitations: Vaccine- and infection-induced clones showed marked clonal contraction late following vaccination. The study got few convalescent patients and did not collect any early post-infection timepoints.

The V gene end was trimmed by 3 bases and the J gene end by 2 bases; junction bases not matched to a gene: 7. There are 18 residues in the CDR3. Per germline, CDR1 KGHDR and CDR2 SFDVKD. This specimen was CD4+ T cells from PBMCs cultured with SARS-CoV-2 spike peptides, taken before COVID-19 vaccination. The chain uses TRBV24-1 and TRBJ2-5; TRBD2 matches at 14 bases. The sequence came from a human donor who received a COVID-19 vaccine. CDR3 region: CATSDPGLAGGYQETQYF. The CDR3 nucleotides are TGTGCCACCAGTGATCCCGGACTAGCGGGGGGCTATCAAGAGACCCAGTACTTC.